The clone carrying this T cell receptor beta chain has a single count. Germline-derived CDR1 and CDR2 are MNHEY and SVGAGI. V shed 5 bases and J shed 9 bases, with 10 bases lying between them. The length of the CDR3 is 11 residues. Original processing notes: Counts of nucleated cells, estimated from reference gene primer amplification, were obtained. TCRdb's table, derived via immunoSEQ multiplex PCR, lists solely in-frame clones and lacks some. V and J calls and clone size are copied from that table; D and trimming were computed from the DNA. This table holds roughly 260,000 clones, approximately 86% found once. The record originates from a study of blood T cell repertoires in COVID-19. About the study: Samples of COVID-19 (acute and convalescent) were obtained from the United States, Italy and Spain. Nucleic acid was either cDNA or gDNA, and it came from T cells, B-cell-depleted T cells, or PBMCs.

The TCR sequence derives from a woman aged 50 to 60 who had recovered from COVID-19. The sequenced material came from peripheral blood. The gene calls are TRBV6-5 and TRBJ1-2; D may be TRBD1 (5 bases). As DNA, the CDR3 is TGTGCCAGCAGTATCGGGGGGAGCTACACCTTC. It encodes CASSIGGSYTF.